Listed below are T cell receptor beta chains from one sample, sequenced in a study of OX40 agonist ivuxolimab in advanced cancers. Assay used: immunoSEQ multiplex PCR; TCRdb lists only in-frame clones, some missing. The sample consists of nearly 70,000 clones, roughly 84% of them appearing once. Sequencing was performed on CD4+ or CD8+ T cells sorted from blood, taken in a trial of the OX40 agonist ivuxolimab. Receptors were obtained from an adult with an advanced solid tumor such as melanoma, head and neck, liver or kidney cancer. CDR3s include the opening cysteine and the closing phenylalanine or tryptophan. Where a row states a size, it is once, few, many or the class of an expanded clone; other rows omit it.

NA	TRBV7-8	TRBJ2-3	CASSLAKDTQYF
NA	TRBV6-5	TRBJ1-1	CASSLSGDMNTEAFF
NA	TRBV11-2	TRBJ2-7	CASSRLAGDYEQYF
NA	TRBV6-1	TRBJ2-3	CASSETGASADTQYF
NA	TRBV7-9	TRBJ2-1	CASSSRDRVRDEQFF
NA	TRBV27	TRBJ2-7	CASSSGQGIYEQYF
NA	TRBV25-1	TRBJ2-2	CASSGGLASIEELFF
NA	TRBV7-9	TRBJ2-1	CASSLSSGANEQFF
few	TRBV5-6	TRBJ2-3	CASSSLTDTQYF
NA	TRBV5-4	TRBJ2-5	CASSFEIASGGQETQYF
many	TRBV6-1	TRBJ1-1	CASSEVRSTEAFF
NA	TRBV25-1	TRBJ1-4	CASSEWKANEKLFF
NA	TRBV6-5	TRBJ2-4	CASSSFGLAKNIQYF
NA	TRBV13	TRBJ1-5	CASSRTGDQPQHF
NA	TRBV7-2	TRBJ2-7	CASSRGQVPYEQYF
few	TRBV5-1	TRBJ2-5	CASSSRVREQETQYF
NA	TRBV18	TRBJ1-2	CASSPKGTDGYTF
NA	TRBV28	TRBJ1-2	CASSSNQATYGYTF
NA	TRBV18	TRBJ2-1	CASSPSPEGRHNEQFF
once	TRBV6-5	TRBJ1-1	CASRLQGGNTEAFF
NA	TRBV7-9	TRBJ1-6	CASSSRQGASSPLHF
NA	TRBV7-2	TRBJ2-5	CASSLAWTGGQETQYF
once	TRBV6-6	TRBJ2-3	CASSWDRGTDTQYF
NA	TRBV7-2	TRBJ2-3	CASSPPREGPQYF
NA	TRBV28	TRBJ2-7	CASTPGGSTYEQYF
NA	TRBV29-1	TRBJ2-3	CSVEDPDSGGLTDTQYF
NA	TRBV5-1	TRBJ1-5	CASSIHLRDQPQHF
NA	TRBV29-1	TRBJ2-3	CSVVPSRGRSSTDTQYF
NA	TRBV2	TRBJ1-1	CASRLGQNTEAFF
NA	TRBV11-2	TRBJ2-2	CASSLSWVTGELFF
NA	TRBV28	TRBJ2-7	CASRDRGPKSSYEQYF
NA	TRBV6-5	TRBJ1-3	CASRRDRGTDTIYF
once	TRBV7-2	TRBJ1-5	CASSSTGVQPQHF
NA	TRBV30	TRBJ1-5	CAWSDHPGQGVLGQPQHF
NA	TRBV5-6	TRBJ2-5	CASSYRLAGTRETQYF
few	TRBV9	TRBJ1-1	CASSVAGPRGEAFF
NA	TRBV29-1	TRBJ1-1	CSVPLSFAEAFF
NA	TRBV29-1	TRBJ2-5	CSVLDPYQETQYF
NA	TRBV6-6	TRBJ1-5	CASSYRRASNQPQHF
NA	TRBV5-4	TRBJ2-4	CASSRAGGTNIQYF
NA	TRBV7-2	TRBJ2-5	CASSLGTRETQYF
NA	TRBV28	TRBJ1-4	CASNPGFATNEKLFF
few	TRBV27	TRBJ2-3	CASRGGLGGNTQYF
once	TRBV5-1	TRBJ2-2	CASSSGQGARGELFF
NA	TRBV7-9	TRBJ1-1	CASSLGDLNTEAFF
NA	TRBV15	TRBJ1-2	CATSPDSTNYGYTF
NA	TRBV5-1	TRBJ2-1	CASSPGRGGPHNEQFF
NA	TRBV7-9	TRBJ2-7	CASSVSYEQYF
NA	TRBV6-1	TRBJ1-1	CASSHLEGTEAFF
once	TRBV19	TRBJ1-3	CASRQGSGNTIYF
NA	TRBV7-9	TRBJ1-1	CASSLGGRAPRTARRAFF
NA	TRBV19	TRBJ2-4	CASSIRRSRGDKNIQYF
NA	TRBV6-5	TRBJ2-5	CASSKGHGWEQYF
NA	TRBV5-4	TRBJ1-2	CASSLVSVSRGLNYGYTF
few	TRBV28	TRBJ2-7	CASSQTSGGSYEQYF
NA	TRBV6-1	TRBJ2-3	CASNLAGASTDTQYF
NA	TRBV28	TRBJ2-3	CAAQGTDTQYF